The 3 T cell receptor beta chains listed next were all sequenced from one sample in a study of human thymus T cells. From resections taken during corrective heart surgery, the thymus tissue was obtained. TCRdb keeps only in-frame clones here, not all; method: immunoSEQ multiplex PCR. Seen here are roughly 130,000 clones, just under 95% observed once, and the top ten hold roughly 0.024%. Material: thymus tissue. These receptors were collected from a boy in the first two years of life with a congenital heart defect but otherwise immunologically healthy.

CDR3: CASRKTGTGALIPSIGPLHF. CDR3 coding DNA: TGTGCCAGCAGGAAAACCGGGACAGGGGCCCTTATTCCTTCAATAGGACCCCTCCACTTT. The rearrangement links TRBV28 to TRBJ1-6; the match to TRBD1 covers 10 bases. CDR3 length equals 20 residues. CDR1 MDHEN and CDR2 SYDVKM come from the germline V gene. J was trimmed by 12 bases and V by 6 bases; bases with no gene match: 26.

The V call is TRBV5-1, the J call TRBJ2-3; D possibly corresponds to TRBD1 (5 bases). Germline values: CDR1 SGHRS, CDR2 YFSETQ. CDR3 length equals 14 residues. Trimming shortened V by 3 bases and J by 2 bases, and 10 bases separated the two germline ends. This chain's CDR3 is CASSCPDNTDTQYF. CDR3 sequence (DNA): TGCGCCAGCAGCTGCCCGGACAACACAGATACGCAGTATTTT.

The chain has TRBV28 and TRBJ2-1; no firm D call. CDR3 length: 12 amino acids. Germline V lookup: CDR1 MDHEN, CDR2 SYDVKM. Trimming removed 6 bases from V and 5 bases from J, with 8 bases in between. CDR3 in amino acids: CASSPPDNEQFF. Here the CDR3 DNA reads TGTGCCAGCAGCCCTCCCGACAATGAGCAGTTCTTC.